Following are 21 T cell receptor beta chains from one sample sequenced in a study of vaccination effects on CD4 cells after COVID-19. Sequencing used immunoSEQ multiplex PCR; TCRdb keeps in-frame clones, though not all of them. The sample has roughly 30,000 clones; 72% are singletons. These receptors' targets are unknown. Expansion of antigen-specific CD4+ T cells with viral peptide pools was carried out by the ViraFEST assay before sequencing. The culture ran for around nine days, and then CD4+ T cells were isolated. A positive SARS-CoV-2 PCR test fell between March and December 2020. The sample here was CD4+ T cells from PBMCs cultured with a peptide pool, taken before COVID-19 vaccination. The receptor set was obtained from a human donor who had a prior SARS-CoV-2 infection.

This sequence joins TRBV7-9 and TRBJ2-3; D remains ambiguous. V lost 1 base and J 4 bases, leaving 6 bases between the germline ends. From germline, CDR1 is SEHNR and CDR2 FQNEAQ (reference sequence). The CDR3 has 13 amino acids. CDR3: CASSLGSADTQYF. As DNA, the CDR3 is TGTGCCAGCAGCTTAGGCAGTGCAGATACGCAGTATTTT.

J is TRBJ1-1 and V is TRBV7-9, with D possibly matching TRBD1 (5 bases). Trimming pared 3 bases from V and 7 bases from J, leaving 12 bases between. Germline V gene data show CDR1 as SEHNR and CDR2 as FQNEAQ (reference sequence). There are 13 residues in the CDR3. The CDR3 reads CASSFTGRGEAFF. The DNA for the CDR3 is TGTGCCAGCAGCTTCACAGGTAGGGGTGAAGCTTTCTTT.

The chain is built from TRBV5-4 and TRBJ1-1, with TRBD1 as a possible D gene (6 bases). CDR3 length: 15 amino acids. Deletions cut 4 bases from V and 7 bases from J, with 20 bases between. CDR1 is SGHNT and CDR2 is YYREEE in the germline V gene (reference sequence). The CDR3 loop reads CASSPFLGAGVEAFF. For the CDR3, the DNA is TGTGCCAGCAGCCCCTTTTTGGGGGCTGGGGTTGAAGCTTTCTTT.

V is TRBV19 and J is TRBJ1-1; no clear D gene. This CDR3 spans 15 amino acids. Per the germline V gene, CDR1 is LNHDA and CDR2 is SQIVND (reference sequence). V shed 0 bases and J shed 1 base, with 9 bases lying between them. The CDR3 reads CASSIDGTANTEAFF. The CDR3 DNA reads TGTGCCAGTAGTATAGATGGCACAGCGAACACTGAAGCTTTCTTT.

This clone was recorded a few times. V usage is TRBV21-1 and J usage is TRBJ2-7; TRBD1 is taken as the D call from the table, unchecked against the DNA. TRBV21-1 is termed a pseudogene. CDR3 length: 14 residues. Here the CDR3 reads CASSKQGADYEQYF. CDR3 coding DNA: TGTGCCAGCAGCAAACAGGGTGCGGACTACGAGCAGTACTTC.

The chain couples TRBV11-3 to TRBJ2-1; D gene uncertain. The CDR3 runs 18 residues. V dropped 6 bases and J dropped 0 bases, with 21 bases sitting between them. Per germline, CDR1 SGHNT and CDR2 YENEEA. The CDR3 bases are TGTGCCAGCAGTCCGAATTGGTGGGATAGGGACTCCTACAATGAGCAGTTCTTC. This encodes CASSPNWWDRDSYNEQFF.

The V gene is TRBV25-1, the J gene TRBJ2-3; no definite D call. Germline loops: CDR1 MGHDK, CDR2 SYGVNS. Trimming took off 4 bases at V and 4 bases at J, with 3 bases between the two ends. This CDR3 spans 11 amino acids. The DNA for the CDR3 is TGTGCCAGCAGTGCTGCAGATACGCAGTATTTT. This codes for CASSAADTQYF.

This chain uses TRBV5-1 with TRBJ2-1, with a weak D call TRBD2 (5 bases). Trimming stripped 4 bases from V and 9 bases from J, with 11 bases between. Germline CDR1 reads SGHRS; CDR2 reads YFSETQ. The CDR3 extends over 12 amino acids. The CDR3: CASSELEGEQFF. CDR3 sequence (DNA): TGCGCCAGCAGCGAACTAGAAGGTGAGCAGTTCTTC.

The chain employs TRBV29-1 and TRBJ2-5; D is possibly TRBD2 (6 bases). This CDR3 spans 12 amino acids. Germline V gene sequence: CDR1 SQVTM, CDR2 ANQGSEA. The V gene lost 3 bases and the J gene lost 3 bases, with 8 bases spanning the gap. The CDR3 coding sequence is TGCAGCGTTGATATAGCGGAAGAGACCCAGTACTTC. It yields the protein CSVDIAEETQYF.

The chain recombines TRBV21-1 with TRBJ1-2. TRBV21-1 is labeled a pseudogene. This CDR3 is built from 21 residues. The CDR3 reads CASTPPGPQPYETDANYGYTF. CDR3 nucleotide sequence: TGTGCCAGCACCCCCCCGGGCCCACAGCCGTATGAGACCGATGCTAACTATGGCTACACCTTC.

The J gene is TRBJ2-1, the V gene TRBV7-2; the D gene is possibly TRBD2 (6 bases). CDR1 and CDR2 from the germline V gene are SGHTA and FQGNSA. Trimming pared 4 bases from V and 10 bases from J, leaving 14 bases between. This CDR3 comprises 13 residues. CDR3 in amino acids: CASSSRAAGEQFF. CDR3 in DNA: TGTGCCAGCAGCTCCCGGGCGGCGGGGGAGCAGTTCTTC. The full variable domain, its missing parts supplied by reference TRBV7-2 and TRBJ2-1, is GAGVSQSPSNKVTEKGKDVELRCDPISGHTALYWYRQSLGQGLEFLIYFQGNSAPDKSGLPSDRFSAERTGGSVSTLTIQRTQQEDSAVYLCASSSRAAGEQFFGPGTRLTVL.

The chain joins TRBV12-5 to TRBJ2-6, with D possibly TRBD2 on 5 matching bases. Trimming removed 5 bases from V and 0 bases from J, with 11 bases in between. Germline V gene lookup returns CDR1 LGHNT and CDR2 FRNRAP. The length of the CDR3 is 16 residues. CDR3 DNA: TGTGCTAGTGGTGGACTGGGGAGCTCTGGGGCCAACGTCCTGACTTTC. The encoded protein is CASGGLGSSGANVLTF.

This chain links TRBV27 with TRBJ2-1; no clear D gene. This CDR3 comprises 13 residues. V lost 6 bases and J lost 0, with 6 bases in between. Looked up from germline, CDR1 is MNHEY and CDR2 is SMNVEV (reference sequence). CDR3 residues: CASRGSSYNEQFF. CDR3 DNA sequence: TGTGCCAGCAGGGGAAGCTCCTACAATGAGCAGTTCTTC.

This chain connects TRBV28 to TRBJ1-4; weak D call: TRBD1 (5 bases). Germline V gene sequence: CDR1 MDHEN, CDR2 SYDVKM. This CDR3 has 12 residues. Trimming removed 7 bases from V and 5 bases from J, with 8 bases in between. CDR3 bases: TGTGCCAGCATAGGGGAAAATGAAAAACTGTTTTTT. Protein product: CASIGENEKLFF.

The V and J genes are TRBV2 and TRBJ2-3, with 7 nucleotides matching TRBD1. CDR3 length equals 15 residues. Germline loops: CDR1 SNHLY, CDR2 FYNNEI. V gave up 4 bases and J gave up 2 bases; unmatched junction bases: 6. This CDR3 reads CASSGWTGNTDTQYF. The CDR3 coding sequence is TGTGCCAGCAGTGGATGGACAGGAAACACAGATACGCAGTATTTT.

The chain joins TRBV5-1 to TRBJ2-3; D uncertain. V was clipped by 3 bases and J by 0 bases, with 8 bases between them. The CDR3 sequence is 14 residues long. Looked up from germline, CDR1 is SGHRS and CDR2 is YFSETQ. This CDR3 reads CASSSSTSTDTQYF. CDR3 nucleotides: TGCGCCAGCAGCTCCAGCACTAGCACAGATACGCAGTATTTT. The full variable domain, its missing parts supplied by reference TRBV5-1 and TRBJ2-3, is KAGVTQTPRYLIKTRGQQVTLSCSPISGHRSVSWYQQTPGQGLQFLFEYFSETQRNKGNFPGRFSGRQFSNSRSEMNVSTLELGDSALYLCASSSSTSTDTQYFGPGTRLTVL.

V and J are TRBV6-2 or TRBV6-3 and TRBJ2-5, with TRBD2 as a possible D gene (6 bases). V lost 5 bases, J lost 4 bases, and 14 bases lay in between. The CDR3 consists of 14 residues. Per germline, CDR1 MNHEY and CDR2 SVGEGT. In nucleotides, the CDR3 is TGTGCCAGCAGTGCCCTAGCGAGCAGAGAGACCCAGTACTTC. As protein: CASSALASRETQYF.

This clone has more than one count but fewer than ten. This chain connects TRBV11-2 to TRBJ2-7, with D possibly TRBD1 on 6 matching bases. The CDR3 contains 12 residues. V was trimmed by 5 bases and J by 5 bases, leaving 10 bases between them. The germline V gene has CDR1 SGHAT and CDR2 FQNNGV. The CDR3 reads CASSGNRDEQYF. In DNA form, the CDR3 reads TGTGCCAGCAGCGGAAACAGGGACGAGCAGTACTTC. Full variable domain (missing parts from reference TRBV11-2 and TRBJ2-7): EAGVAQSPRYKIIEKRQSVAFWCNPISGHATLYWYQQILGQGPKLLIQFQNNGVVDDSQLPKDRFSAERLKGVDSTLKIQPAKLEDSAVYLCASSGNRDEQYFGPGTRLTVT.

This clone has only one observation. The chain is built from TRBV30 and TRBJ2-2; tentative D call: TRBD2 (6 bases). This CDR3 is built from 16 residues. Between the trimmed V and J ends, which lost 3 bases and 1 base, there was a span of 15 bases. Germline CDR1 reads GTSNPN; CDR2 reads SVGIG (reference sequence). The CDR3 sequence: CAWRGGIRGNTGELFF. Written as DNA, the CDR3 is TGTGCCTGGAGGGGGGGTATTAGGGGGAACACCGGGGAGCTGTTTTTT.

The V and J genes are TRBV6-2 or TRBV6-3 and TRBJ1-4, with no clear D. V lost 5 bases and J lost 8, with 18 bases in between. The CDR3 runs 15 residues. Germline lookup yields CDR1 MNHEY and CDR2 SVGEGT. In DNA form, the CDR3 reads TGTGCCAGCAGTGATTTGGACCCATCCGGGGAAAAACTGTTTTTT. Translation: CASSDLDPSGEKLFF.

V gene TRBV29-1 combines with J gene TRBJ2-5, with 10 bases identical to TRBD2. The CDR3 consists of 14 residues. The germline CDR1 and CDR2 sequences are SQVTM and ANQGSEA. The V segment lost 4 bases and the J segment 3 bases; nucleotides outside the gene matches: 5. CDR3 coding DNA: TGCAGCGTTGGGGTAGCGGGGGGCGAAGAGACCCAGTACTTC. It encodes CSVGVAGGEETQYF. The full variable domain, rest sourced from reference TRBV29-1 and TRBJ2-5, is SAVISQKPSRDICQRGTSLTIQCQVDSQVTMMFWYRQQPGQSLTLIATANQGSEATYESGFVIDKFPISRPNLTFSTLTVSNMSPEDSSIYLCSVGVAGGEETQYFGPGTRLLVL.